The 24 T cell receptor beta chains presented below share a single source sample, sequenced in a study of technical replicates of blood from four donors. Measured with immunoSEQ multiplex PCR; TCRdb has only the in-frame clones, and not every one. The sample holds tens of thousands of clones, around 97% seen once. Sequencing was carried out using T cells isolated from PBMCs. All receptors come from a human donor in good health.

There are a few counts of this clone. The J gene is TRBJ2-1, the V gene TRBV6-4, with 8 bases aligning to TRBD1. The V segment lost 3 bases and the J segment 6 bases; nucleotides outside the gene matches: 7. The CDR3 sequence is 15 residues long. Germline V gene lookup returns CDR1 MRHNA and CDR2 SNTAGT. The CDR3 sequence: CASSDEGDRPNEQFF. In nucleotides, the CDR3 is TGTGCCAGCAGTGATGAGGGGGACAGGCCCAATGAGCAGTTCTTC.

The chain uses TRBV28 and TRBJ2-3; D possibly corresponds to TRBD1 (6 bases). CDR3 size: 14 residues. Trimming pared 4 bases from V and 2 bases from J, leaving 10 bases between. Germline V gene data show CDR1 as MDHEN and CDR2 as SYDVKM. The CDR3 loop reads CASSSGQHTDTQYF. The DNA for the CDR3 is TGTGCCAGCAGTTCTGGACAGCACACAGATACGCAGTATTTT.

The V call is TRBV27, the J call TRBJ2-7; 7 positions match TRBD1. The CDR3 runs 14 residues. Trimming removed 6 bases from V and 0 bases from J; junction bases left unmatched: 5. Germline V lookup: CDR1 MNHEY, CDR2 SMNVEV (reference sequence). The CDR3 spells CASRRGTVSYEQYF. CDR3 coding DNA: TGTGCCAGCAGGCGAGGGACAGTCTCCTACGAGCAGTACTTC.

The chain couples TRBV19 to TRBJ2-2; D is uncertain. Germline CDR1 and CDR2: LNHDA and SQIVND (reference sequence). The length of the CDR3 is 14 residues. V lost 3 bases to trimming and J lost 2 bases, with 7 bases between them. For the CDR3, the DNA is TGTGCCAGTAGTATGGCCAAAAACACCGGGGAGCTGTTTTTT. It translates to CASSMAKNTGELFF.

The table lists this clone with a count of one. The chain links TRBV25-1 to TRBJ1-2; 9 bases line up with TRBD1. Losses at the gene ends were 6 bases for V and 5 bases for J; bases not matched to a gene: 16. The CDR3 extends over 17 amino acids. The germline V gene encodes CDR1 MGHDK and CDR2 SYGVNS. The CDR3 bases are TGTGCCAGCAGCCCCGGGACAGGGTCTCGCAACCTTTATGGCTACACCTTC. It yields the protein CASSPGTGSRNLYGYTF.

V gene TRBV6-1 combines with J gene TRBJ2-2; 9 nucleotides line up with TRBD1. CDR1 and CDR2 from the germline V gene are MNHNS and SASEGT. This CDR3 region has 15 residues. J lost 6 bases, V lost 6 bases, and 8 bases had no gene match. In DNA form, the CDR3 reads TGTGCCAGCAGCCCACGACAGGGGGAGGCCGGGGAGCTGTTTTTT. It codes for CASSPRQGEAGELFF.

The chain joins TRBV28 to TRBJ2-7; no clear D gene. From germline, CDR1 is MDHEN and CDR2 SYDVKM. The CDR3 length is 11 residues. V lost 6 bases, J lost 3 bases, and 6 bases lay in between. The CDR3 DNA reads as TGTGCCAGCAGCACTTTCTACGAGCAGTACTTC. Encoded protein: CASSTFYEQYF.

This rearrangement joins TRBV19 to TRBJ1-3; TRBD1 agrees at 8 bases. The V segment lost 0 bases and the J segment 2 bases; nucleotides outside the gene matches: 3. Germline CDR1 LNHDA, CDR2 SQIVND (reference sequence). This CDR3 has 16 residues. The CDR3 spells CASSIDQGAAGNTIYF. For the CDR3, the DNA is TGTGCCAGTAGTATAGATCAGGGGGCAGCTGGAAACACCATATATTTT.

CDR3 residues: CARSSAWDRDDYGYTF. CDR3 in DNA: TGTGCCAGAAGCTCCGCTTGGGACAGGGACGACTATGGCTACACCTTC. This chain connects TRBV5-3 to TRBJ1-2, with 9 bases that match TRBD1. TRBV5-3 is sorted into the ORF group, with uncertain function. Germline trimming cut 3 bases from V and 3 bases from J; bases unmatched to any gene: 9. CDR3 length: 16 residues.

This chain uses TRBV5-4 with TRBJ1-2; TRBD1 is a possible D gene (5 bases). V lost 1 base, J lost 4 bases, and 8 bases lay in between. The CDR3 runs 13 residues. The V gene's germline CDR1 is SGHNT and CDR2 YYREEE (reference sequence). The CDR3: CASSLQGSYGYTF. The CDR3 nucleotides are TGTGCCAGCAGCTTGCAGGGATCCTATGGCTACACCTTC.

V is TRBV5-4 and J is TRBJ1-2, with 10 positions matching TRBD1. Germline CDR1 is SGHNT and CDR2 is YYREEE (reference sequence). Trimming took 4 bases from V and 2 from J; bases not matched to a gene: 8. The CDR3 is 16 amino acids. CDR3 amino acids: CASSNSGTGVNYGYTF. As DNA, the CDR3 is TGTGCCAGCAGCAATTCAGGGACAGGGGTAAACTATGGCTACACCTTC.

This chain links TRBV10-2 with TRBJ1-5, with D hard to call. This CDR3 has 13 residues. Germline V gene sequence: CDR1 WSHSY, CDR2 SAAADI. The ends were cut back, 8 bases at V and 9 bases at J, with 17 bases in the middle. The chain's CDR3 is CASADTRSRPQHF. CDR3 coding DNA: TGCGCCAGCGCCGACACCCGGTCCCGGCCCCAGCATTTT.

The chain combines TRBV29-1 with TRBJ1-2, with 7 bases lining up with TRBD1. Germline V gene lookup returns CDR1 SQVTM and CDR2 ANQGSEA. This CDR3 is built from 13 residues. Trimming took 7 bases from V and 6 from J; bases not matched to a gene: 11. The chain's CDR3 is CSAAPGGVDGYTF. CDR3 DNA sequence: TGCAGCGCAGCCCCAGGGGGAGTGGATGGCTACACCTTC.

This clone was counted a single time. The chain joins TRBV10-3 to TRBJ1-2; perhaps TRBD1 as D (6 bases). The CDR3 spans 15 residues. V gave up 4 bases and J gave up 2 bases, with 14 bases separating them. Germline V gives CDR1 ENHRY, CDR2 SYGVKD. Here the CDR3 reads CAISVDRFGNYGYTF. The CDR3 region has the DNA TGTGCCATCAGTGTCGACAGGTTTGGAAACTATGGCTACACCTTC.

This CDR3 is CASSSGINTGELFF. CDR3 DNA: TGTGCCAGCAGCTCGGGGATCAACACCGGGGAGCTGTTTTTT. The chain combines TRBV2 with TRBJ2-2; D possibly corresponds to TRBD2 (5 bases). The CDR3 spans 14 residues. The germline gives CDR1 SNHLY, CDR2 FYNNEI. The V end was cut by 6 bases, the J end by 2 bases, with 10 bases between.

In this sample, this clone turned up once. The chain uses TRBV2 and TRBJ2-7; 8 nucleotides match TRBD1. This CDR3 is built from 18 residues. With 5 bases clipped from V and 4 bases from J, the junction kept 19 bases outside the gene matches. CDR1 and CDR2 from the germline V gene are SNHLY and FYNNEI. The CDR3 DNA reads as TGTGCCAGCAGTCGCTCCTTTGACAGGGGCCAGCCCAAATACGAGCAGTACTTC. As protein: CASSRSFDRGQPKYEQYF.

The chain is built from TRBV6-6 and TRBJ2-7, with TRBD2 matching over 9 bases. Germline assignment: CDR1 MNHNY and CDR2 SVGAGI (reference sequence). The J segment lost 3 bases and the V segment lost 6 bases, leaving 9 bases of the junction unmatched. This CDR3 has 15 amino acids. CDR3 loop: CASRGSTSGNYEQYF. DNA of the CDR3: TGTGCCAGCAGGGGATCGACTAGCGGAAACTACGAGCAGTACTTC.

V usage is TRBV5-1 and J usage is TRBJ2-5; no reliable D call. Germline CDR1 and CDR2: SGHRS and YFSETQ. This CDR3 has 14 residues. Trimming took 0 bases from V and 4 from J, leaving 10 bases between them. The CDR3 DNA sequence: TGCGCCAGCAGCTTGGATGGTAGTCGAGAGACCCAGTACTTC. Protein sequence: CASSLDGSRETQYF.

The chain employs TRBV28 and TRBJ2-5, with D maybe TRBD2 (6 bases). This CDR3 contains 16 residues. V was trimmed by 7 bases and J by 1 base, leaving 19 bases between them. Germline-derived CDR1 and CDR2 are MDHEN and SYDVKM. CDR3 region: CASTLGGAVIQETQYF. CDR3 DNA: TGTGCCAGCACCCTCGGGGGAGCGGTGATCCAAGAGACCCAGTACTTC.

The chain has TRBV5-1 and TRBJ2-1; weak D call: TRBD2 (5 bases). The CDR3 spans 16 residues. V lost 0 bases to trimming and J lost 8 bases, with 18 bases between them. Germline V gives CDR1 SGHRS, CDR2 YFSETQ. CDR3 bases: TGCGCCAGCAGCTTGGCCTTATCTAGCACCCAGGATGAGCAGTTCTTC. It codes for CASSLALSSTQDEQFF. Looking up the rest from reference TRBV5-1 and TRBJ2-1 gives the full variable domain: KAGVTQTPRYLIKTRGQQVTLSCSPISGHRSVSWYQQTPGQGLQFLFEYFSETQRNKGNFPGRFSGRQFSNSRSEMNVSTLELGDSALYLCASSLALSSTQDEQFFGPGTRLTVL.

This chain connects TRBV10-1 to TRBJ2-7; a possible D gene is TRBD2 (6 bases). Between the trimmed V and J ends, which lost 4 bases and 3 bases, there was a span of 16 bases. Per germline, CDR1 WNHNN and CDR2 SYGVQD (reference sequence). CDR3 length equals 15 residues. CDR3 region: CASSGGLPSDYEQYF. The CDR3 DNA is TGCGCCAGCAGTGGAGGACTACCATCCGACTACGAGCAGTACTTC.

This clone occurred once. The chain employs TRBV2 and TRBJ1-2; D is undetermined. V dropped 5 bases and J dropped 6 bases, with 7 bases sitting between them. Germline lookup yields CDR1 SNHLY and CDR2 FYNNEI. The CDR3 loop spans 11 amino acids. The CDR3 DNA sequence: TGTGCCAGCAGTCCTCTTGATGGCTACACCTTC. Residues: CASSPLDGYTF. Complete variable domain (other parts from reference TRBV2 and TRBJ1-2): EPEVTQTPSHQVTQMGQEVILRCVPISNHLYFYWYRQILGQKVEFLVSFYNNEISEKSEIFDDQFSVERPDGSNFTLKIRSTKLEDSAMYFCASSPLDGYTFGSGTRLTVV.

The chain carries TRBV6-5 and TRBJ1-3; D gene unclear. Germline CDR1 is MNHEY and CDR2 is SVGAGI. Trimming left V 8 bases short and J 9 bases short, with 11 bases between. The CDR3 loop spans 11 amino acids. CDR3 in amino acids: CASHGGSTIYF. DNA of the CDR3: TGTGCCAGCCACGGCGGCTCCACCATATATTTT.

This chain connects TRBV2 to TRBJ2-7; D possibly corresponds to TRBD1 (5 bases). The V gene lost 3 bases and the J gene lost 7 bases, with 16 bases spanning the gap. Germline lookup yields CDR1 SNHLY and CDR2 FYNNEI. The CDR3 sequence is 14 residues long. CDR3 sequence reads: CASSEFQGRREQYF. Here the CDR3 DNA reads TGTGCCAGCAGTGAGTTCCAGGGTCGGAGAGAGCAGTACTTC.